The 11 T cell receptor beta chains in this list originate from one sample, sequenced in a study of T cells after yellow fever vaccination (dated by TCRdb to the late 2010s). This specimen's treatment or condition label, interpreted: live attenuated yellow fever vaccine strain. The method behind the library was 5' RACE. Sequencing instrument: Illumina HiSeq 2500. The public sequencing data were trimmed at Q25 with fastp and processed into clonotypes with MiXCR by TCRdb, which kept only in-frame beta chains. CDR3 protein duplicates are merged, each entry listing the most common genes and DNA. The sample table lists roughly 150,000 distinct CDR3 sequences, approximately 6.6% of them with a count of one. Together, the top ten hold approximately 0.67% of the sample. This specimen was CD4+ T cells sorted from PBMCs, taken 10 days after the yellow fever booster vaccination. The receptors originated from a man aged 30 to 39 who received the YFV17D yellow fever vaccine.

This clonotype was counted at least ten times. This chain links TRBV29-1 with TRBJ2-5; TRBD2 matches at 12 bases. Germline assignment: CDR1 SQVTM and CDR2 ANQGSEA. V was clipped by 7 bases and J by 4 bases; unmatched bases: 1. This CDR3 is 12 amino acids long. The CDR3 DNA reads TGCAGCGAGGGACTAGCGGGAGAGACCCAGTACTTC. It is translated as CSEGLAGETQYF.

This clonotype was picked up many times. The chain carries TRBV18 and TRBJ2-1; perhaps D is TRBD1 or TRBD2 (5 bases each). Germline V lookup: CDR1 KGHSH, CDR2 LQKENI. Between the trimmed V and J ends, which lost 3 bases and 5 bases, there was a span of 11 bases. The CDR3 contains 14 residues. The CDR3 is CASSPYRDDNEQFF. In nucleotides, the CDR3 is TGTGCCAGCTCACCTTACCGGGACGACAATGAGCAGTTCTTC.

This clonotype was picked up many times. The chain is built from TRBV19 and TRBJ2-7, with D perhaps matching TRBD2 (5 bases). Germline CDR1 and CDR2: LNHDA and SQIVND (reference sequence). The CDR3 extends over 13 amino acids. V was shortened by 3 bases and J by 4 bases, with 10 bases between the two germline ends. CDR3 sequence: CASSITGIYEQYF. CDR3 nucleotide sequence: TGTGCCAGTAGTATTACCGGGATTTACGAGCAGTACTTC.

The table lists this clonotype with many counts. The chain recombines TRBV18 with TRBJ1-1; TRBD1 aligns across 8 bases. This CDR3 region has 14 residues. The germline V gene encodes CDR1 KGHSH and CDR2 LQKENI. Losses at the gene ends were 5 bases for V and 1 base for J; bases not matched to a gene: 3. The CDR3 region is CASSIDRGNTEAFF. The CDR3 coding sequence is TGTGCCAGCTCAATCGACAGGGGGAACACTGAAGCTTTCTTT.

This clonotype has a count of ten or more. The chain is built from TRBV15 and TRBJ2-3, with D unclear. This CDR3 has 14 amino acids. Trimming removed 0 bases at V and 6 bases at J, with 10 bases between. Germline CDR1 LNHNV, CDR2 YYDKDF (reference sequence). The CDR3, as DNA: TGTGCCACCAGCAGAGATATCGCTTCGGATACGCAGTATTTT. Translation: CATSRDIASDTQYF.

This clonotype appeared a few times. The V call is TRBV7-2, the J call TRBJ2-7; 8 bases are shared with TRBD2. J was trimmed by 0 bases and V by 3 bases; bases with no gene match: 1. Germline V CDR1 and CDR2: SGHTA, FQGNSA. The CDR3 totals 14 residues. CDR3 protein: CASSLTSDSYEQYF. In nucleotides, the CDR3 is TGTGCCAGCAGCTTGACTAGCGACTCCTACGAGCAGTACTTC.

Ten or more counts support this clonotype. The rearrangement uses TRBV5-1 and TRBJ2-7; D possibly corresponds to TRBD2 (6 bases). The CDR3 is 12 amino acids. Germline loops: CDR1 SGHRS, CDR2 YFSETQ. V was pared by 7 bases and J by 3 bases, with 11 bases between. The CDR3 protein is CASRETNYEQYF. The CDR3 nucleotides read TGCGCCAGCCGGGAGACCAACTACGAGCAGTACTTC.

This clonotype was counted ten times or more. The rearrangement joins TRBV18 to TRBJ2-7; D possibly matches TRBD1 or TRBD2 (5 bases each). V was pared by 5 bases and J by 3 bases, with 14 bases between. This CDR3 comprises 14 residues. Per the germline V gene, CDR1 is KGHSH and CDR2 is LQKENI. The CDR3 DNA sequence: TGTGCCAGCTCAAGCCCGGGGCAGAGCTACGAGCAGTACTTC. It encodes CASSSPGQSYEQYF.

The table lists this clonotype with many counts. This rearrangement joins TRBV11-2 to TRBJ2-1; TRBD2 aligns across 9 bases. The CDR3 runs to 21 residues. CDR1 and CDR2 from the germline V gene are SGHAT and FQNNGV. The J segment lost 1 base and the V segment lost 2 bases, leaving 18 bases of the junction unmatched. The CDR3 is CASSLYLRASGTLRSYNEQFF. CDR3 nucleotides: TGTGCCAGCAGCTTATATCTTAGGGCTAGCGGGACACTCAGGTCCTACAATGAGCAGTTCTTC.

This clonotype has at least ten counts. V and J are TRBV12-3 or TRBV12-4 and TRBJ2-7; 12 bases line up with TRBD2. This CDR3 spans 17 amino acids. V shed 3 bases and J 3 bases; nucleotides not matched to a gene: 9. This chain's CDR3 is CASSFITSGRRHYEQYF. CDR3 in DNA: TGTGCCAGCAGTTTTATTACTAGCGGGAGGAGACACTACGAGCAGTACTTC.

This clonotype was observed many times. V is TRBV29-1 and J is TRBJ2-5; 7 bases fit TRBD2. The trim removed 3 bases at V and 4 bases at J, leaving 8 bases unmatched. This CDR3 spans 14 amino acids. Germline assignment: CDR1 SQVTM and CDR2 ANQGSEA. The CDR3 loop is CSVDPGGGPETQYF. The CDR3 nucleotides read TGCAGCGTTGACCCTGGCGGGGGACCAGAGACCCAGTACTTC.